This record covers a single T cell receptor (beta chain). The protocol was immunoSEQ multiplex PCR, while the TCRdb copy is restricted to in-frame clones and leaves out a portion. The repertoire holds about 250,000 clones, with around 89% as singletons. The germline V and J ends were trimmed by 2 bases and 4 bases, with 9 bases remaining between them. CDR3 length: 14 residues. Germline loops: CDR1 LGHDT, CDR2 YNNKEL (reference sequence). Recovered participants had two consecutive negative NP/OP PCR tests, healthcare professional clearance, or symptom resolution. This entry belongs to a study of blood T cell repertoires in COVID-19.

Sequenced input: PBMCs or T cells enriched from blood (not recorded which). This TCR derives from a woman aged 45-59 years who had recovered from COVID-19. The chain links TRBV3-1 (or the pseudogene TRBV3-2) to TRBJ1-3, with a tentative D call TRBD1 (5 bases). The DNA of the CDR3 is TGTGCCAGCAGCCAACAGCAGGGAGGAAACACCATATATTTT. It translates to CASSQQQGGNTIYF.